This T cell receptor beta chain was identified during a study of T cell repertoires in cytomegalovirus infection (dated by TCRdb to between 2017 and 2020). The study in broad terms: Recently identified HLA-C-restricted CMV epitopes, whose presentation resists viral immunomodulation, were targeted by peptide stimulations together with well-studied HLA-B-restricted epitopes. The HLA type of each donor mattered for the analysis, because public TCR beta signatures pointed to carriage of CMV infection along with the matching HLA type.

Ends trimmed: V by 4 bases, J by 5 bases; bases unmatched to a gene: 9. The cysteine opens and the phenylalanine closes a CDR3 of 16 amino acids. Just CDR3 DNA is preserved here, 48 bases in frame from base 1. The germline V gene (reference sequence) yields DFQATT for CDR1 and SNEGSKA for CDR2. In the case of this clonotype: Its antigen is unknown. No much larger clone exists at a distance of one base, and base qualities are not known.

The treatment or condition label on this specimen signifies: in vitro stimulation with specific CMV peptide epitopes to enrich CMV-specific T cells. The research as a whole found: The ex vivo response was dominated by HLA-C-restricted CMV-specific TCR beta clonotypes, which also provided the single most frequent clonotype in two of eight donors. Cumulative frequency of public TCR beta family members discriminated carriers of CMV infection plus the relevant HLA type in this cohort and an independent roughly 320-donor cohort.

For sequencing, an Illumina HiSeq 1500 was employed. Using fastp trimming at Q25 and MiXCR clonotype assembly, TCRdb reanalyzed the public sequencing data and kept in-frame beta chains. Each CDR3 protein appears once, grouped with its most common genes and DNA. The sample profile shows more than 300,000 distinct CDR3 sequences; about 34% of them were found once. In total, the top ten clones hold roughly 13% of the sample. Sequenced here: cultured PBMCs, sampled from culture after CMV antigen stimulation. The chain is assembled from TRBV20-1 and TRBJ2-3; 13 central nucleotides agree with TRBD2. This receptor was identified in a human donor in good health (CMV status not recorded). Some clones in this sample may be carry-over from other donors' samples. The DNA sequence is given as TGCAGTGCTATTCCCATAACTAGCGGGAGGGGAGATACGCAGTATTTT. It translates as CSAIPITSGRGDTQYF.